This T cell receptor beta chain was captured in a study of blood T cell repertoires in COVID-19. Study information: The cDNA or gDNA used as material had been derived from T cells, B-cell-depleted T cells, or PBMCs.

Method: immunoSEQ multiplex PCR; TCRdb's copy keeps in-frame clones and lacks some. The repertoire holds 150,000 to 200,000 clones, with roughly three quarters as singletons. Germline CDR1 and CDR2: SGHRS and YFSETQ. CDR3 size: 15 residues. Between the trimmed V and J ends, which lost 0 bases and 4 bases, there was a span of 13 bases. Sequencing input: peripheral blood. This clonotype was obtained from a woman older than 75 with COVID-19, enrolled during active disease. The chain has TRBV5-1 and TRBJ1-1; D unresolved. The CDR3 reads CASSLGDILGTEAFF. The CDR3 DNA reads TGCGCCAGCAGCTTGGGAGACATATTAGGCACTGAAGCTTTCTTT.